The table lists the clone carrying this T cell receptor (beta chain) with many counts. MiXCR, applied by TCRdb to the 5' RACE reads, yields one record per CDR3 protein. The sample lists over 35,000 distinct CDR3 sequences; 4.6% were seen once. Germline CDR1 and CDR2: SGHVS and FNYEAQ. The CDR3 sequence is 12 residues long. V lost 2 bases and J lost 7, with 8 bases in between. The sample is drawn from a study of early T cells in non-severe SARS-CoV-2 infection. Sequenced input: whole blood. The J gene is TRBJ2-5, the V gene TRBV7-6; D uncertain. This TCR was recovered from an adult who was a healthcare worker with PCR-confirmed SARS-CoV-2 infection or an uninfected control (not recorded which). Written as DNA, the CDR3 is TGTGCCAGCAGCTTACAGGAAGGGACCCAGTACTTC. This translates into CASSLQEGTQYF.